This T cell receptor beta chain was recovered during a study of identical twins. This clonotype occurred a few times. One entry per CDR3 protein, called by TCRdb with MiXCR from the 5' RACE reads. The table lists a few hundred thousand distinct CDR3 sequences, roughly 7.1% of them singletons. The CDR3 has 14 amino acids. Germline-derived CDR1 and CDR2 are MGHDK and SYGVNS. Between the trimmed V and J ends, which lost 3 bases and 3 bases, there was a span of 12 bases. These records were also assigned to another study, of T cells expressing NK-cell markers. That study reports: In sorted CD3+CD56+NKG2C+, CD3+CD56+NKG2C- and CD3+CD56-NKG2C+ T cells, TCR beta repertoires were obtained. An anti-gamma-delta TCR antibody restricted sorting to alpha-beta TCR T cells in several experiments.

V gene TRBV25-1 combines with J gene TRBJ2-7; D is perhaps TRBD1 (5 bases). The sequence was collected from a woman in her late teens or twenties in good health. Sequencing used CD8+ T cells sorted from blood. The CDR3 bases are TGTGCCAGCAGTGATGCTTGGGGCAACTACGAGCAGTACTTC. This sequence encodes CASSDAWGNYEQYF.